The text below deals with one T cell receptor beta chain. Its antigen remains unknown. Each sample had eight separate cDNA synthesis reactions. TCRdb re-called the 5' RACE reads and shows each CDR3 protein once, DNA omitted. The table for this sample gives hundreds of thousands of distinct CDR3 sequences. These data are taken from a study of monozygotic twins with inflammatory bowel disease. Study outcomes and limitations: Sharing of clonotypes with others was lower in IBD patients than in healthy twins, and this was especially so with disease activity.

The germline CDR1 and CDR2 sequences are LNHDA and SQIVND (reference sequence). This CDR3 has 14 residues. V and J are TRBV19 and TRBJ2-3; without DNA, the TCRdb call of TRBD1 cannot be checked. Material: blood. This TCR derives from a human donor with ulcerative colitis or Crohn's disease, or a healthy co-twin of an affected twin (not recorded which). CDR3: CASATGGPIDTQYF.